This T cell receptor (beta chain) was documented in a study of response to subunit inactivated influenza vaccine. One entry per CDR3 protein, called by TCRdb with MiXCR from the RT-PCR reads. This sample has around 540,000 distinct CDR3 sequences; approximately 10% occur once, and the top ten carry about 10%. This CDR3 has 12 amino acids. J was trimmed by 8 bases and V by 4 bases; bases with no gene match: 4. CDR1 is MDHEN, CDR2 SYDVKM, per germline. Study-level findings and limits: It was suggested by the authors that few new T cells are recruited by each seasonal influenza vaccination.

There are a few counts of this clonotype. No antigen is known for it. This chain uses TRBV28 with TRBJ1-2, with 7 bases lining up with TRBD1. The receptor was derived from a man aged 50-60 years who received an inactivated influenza vaccine. The sequences come from PBMCs from blood, collected on the day of vaccination. The CDR3: CASSWTGRGYTF. In DNA, the CDR3 is TGTGCCAGCAGTTGGACAGGCAGGGGCTACACCTTC.